This T cell receptor (beta chain) was identified during a study of technical replicates of blood from a handful of donors. This clone was counted a few times. The germline CDR1 and CDR2 sequences are LNHNV and YYDKDF (reference sequence). V was clipped by 3 bases and J by 8 bases; unmatched bases: 2. The CDR3 loop spans 13 amino acids. Produced via immunoSEQ multiplex PCR; TCRdb's table is partial and in-frame only. Of over 50,000 clones in the sample, roughly 86% are singletons; the top ten hold around 5%. This sequence originates from a human donor in good health. Some clones in this sample may be carry-over from other donors' samples. V gene TRBV15 combines with J gene TRBJ2-1, with TRBD2 matching 9 bases. The sequencing input was PBMCs. The CDR3 loop is CATSRRGGYEQFF. The CDR3 DNA reads as TGTGCCACCAGCAGGCGGGGGGGGTATGAGCAGTTCTTC.